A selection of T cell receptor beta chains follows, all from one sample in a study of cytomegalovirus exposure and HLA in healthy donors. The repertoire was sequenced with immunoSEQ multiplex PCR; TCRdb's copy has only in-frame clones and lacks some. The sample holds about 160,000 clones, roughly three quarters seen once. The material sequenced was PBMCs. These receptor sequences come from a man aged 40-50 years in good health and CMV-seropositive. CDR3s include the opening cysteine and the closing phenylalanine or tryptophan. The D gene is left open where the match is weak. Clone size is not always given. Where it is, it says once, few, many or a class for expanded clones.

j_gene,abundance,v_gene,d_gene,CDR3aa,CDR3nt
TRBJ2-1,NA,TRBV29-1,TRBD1,CSVEGRQGAYNEQFF,TGCAGCGTTGAAGGAAGACAGGGGGCTTACAATGAGCAGTTCTTC
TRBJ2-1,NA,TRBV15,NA,CATSRDRDTYNEQFF,TGTGCCACCAGCAGAGATAGGGACACCTACAATGAGCAGTTCTTC
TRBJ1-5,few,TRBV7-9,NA,CASSLGAGPLDQPQHF,TGTGCCAGCAGCTTAGGCGCGGGGCCATTGGATCAGCCCCAGCATTTT
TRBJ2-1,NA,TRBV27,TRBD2,CASTLRLAGDNEQFF,TGTGCCAGCACCCTCAGACTAGCGGGTGACAATGAGCAGTTCTTC
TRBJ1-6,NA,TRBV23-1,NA,CASSPLLKCSQTQIEYNSPLHF,TGCGCCAGCAGTCCCTTATTGAAATGCAGTCAAACGCAAATTGAATATAATTCACCCCTCCACTTT
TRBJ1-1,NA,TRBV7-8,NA,CASVFRMNTEAFF,TGTGCCAGTGTATTCAGGATGAACACTGAAGCTTTCTTT
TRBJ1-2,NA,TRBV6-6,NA,CASHWGGDGYTF,TGTGCCAGCCACTGGGGGGGGGATGGCTACACCTTC
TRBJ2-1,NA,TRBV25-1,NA,CASSDPGPRYNEQFF,TGTGCCAGCAGTGACCCAGGGCCCCGTTACAATGAGCAGTTCTTC
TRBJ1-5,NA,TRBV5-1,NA,CASSLAPCSNQPQHF,TGCGCCAGCAGCTTGGCCCCCTGTAGCAATCAGCCCCAGCATTTT
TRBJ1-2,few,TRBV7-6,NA,CASSLEPGPYGYTF,TGTGCCAGCAGCCTCGAACCTGGGCCCTATGGCTACACCTTC
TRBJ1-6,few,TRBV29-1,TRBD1,CSVRGGLSSPLHF,TGCAGCGTCCGAGGGGGCCTCAGTTCACCCCTCCACTTT
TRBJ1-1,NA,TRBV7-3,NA,CASSSGHQNTEAFF,TGTGCCAGCAGCTCGGGACACCAGAACACTGAAGCTTTCTTT
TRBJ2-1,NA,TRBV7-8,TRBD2,CASSLAGGVHEQFF,TGTGCCAGCAGCCTAGCGGGGGGGGTCCATGAGCAGTTCTTC
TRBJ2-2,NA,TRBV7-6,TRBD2,CASSLVLAGGSNTGELFF,TGTGCCAGCAGCTTGGTACTAGCGGGGGGCTCGAACACCGGGGAGCTGTTTTTT
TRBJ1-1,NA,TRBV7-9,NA,CASSLEGVGWTEAFF,TGTGCCAGCAGCTTAGAGGGGGTGGGGTGGACTGAAGCTTTCTTT
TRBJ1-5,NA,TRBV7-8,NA,CASSLLGTTGQPQHF,TGTGCCAGCAGCTTATTAGGGACTACGGGCCAGCCCCAGCATTTT
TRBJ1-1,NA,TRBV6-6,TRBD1,CASSPRQGRVTEAFF,TGTGCCAGCAGTCCCCGACAGGGAAGGGTCACTGAAGCTTTCTTT
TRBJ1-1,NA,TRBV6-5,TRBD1,CASRGQDSEAFF,TGTGCCAGCAGAGGACAGGACTCTGAAGCTTTCTTT
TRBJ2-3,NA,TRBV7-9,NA,CASNPTGTDTQYF,TGTGCCAGCAACCCGACAGGCACAGATACGCAGTATTTT
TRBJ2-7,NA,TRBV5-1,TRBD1,CASSTDRGLPYEQYF,TGCGCCAGCAGCACGGACAGGGGACTTCCCTACGAGCAGTACTTC
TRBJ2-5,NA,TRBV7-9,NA,CASSLSRAQETQYF,TGTGCCAGCAGCCTCTCGAGGGCCCAAGAGACCCAGTACTTC
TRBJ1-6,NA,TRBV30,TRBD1,CAWNRDRGNSPLHF,TGTGCCTGGAACCGTGACAGGGGTAATTCACCCCTCCACTTT
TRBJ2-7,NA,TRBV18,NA,CASSPPAGPLYEQYF,TGTGCCAGCTCACCACCGGCGGGACCCCTCTACGAGCAGTACTTC
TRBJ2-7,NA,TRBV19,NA,CASSPQAGPYEQYF,TGTGCCAGTAGTCCTCAGGCTGGCCCCTACGAGCAGTACTTC
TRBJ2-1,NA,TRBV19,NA,CASRRAGFPYNEQFF,TGTGCCAGTAGGAGAGCAGGGTTCCCCTACAATGAGCAGTTCTTC
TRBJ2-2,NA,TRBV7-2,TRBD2,CASSALGRGDVGELFF,TGTGCCAGCAGCGCCCTAGGCCGGGGGGACGTCGGGGAGCTGTTTTTT
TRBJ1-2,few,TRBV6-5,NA,CASSPDKTYGYTF,TGTGCCAGCAGTCCGGACAAAACCTATGGCTACACCTTC
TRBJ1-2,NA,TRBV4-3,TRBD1,CASSYTGGAGGYTF,TGCGCCAGCAGCTATACAGGGGGCGCGGGTGGCTACACCTTC
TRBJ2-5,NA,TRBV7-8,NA,CASSLVGGRQETQYF,TGTGCCAGCAGCTTGGTCGGGGGGCGTCAAGAGACCCAGTACTTC